A single sample is the source of the 18 T cell receptor beta chains below, sequenced in a study of Graves' ophthalmopathy and Graves' hyperthyroidism. Amplification of the TCR beta CDR3 regions used RNA transcripts (as template). First-round RT-PCR employed HTBI primers, with a second-round multiplex PCR after it. TCRdb re-called the multiplex PCR reads through MiXCR, storing one row per CDR3 protein. The sample has hundreds of thousands of distinct CDR3 sequences; approximately 39% are singletons. Sequencing was carried out using peripheral blood. These receptors all stem from an adult man with Graves' ophthalmopathy.

This clonotype was counted ten times or more. The V gene is TRBV7-8, the J gene TRBJ1-2; 7 bases fit TRBD1. V was pared by 5 bases and J by 8 bases, with 14 bases of the junction left unmatched. Germline assignment: CDR1 SGHVS and CDR2 FQNEAQ. The CDR3 is made up of 15 amino acids. CDR3 amino acids: CASSPRDSSVGGYTF. The CDR3 DNA reads TGTGCCAGCAGCCCCCGGGACAGCTCGGTGGGGGGCTACACCTTC.

This clonotype has a count of ten or more. The V gene is TRBV12-3 or TRBV12-4, the J gene TRBJ1-2, with 8 bases that match TRBD1. V dropped 5 bases and J dropped 8; count of bases not matched to a gene: 10. There are 14 residues in the CDR3. CDR3 sequence: CASSETGVLGGYTF. For the CDR3, the DNA is TGTGCCAGCAGTGAGACAGGGGTACTTGGCGGCTACACCTTC.

The rearrangement joins TRBV25-1 to TRBJ1-4; no reliable D call. Germline V gene data show CDR1 as MGHDK and CDR2 as SYGVNS. V lost 6 bases to trimming and J lost 8 bases, with 13 bases between them. The CDR3 spans 13 residues. Here the CDR3 DNA reads TGTGCCAGCAGGGGGAACAGTCCGGAAAAACTGTTTTTT. This sequence encodes CASRGNSPEKLFF. Using reference TRBV25-1 and TRBJ1-4 for the parts outside the CDR3, the full variable domain is EADIYQTPRYLVIGTGKKITLECSQTMGHDKMYWYQQDPGMELHLIHYSYGVNSTEKGDLSSESTVSRIRTEHFPLTLESARPSHTSQYLCASRGNSPEKLFFGSGTQLSVL.

This clonotype has more than one count but fewer than ten. The chain uses TRBV12-5 and TRBJ1-5; no reliable D call. Germline V gene lookup returns CDR1 LGHNT and CDR2 FRNRAP. V was pared by 6 bases and J by 1 base, with 7 bases between. CDR3 length equals 13 residues. CDR3 DNA: TGTGCTAGTGGCGCGGAGAGCAATCAGCCCCAGCATTTT. It specifies CASGAESNQPQHF.

This clonotype was counted a single time. This clone may be a read error of a much larger clone one base away. A read error is likely, as this CDR3 ends without the conserved phenylalanine or tryptophan. This chain links TRBV2 with TRBJ2-6; D ambiguous. Germline CDR1 and CDR2: SNHLY and FYNNEI. The CDR3 extends over 16 amino acids. Trimming left V 5 bases short and J 0 bases short, with 11 bases between. CDR3 DNA sequence: TGTGCCAGCAGTTCCTCACCCCGCTCTGGGGCCAACGTCCTGACTCTC. Its protein is CASSSSPRSGANVLTL.

This clonotype was counted only a few times. At one boundary the junction diverges from the germline segment, which might be a read error. J is TRBJ2-5 and V is TRBV10-3; 8 bases align to TRBD2. Per the germline V gene, CDR1 is ENHRY and CDR2 is SYGVKD. This CDR3 contains 16 residues. The CDR3 loop reads CASSNWPSGRIETQYF. CDR3 sequence (DNA): TGTGCCAGCAGTAATTGGCCCAGCGGGAGAATAGAGACCCAGTACTTC.

This clonotype was detected a few times. The V and J genes are TRBV20-1 and TRBJ2-5, with D perhaps assigned TRBD1 or TRBD2 (5 bases each). Germline V lookup: CDR1 DFQATT, CDR2 SNEGSKA (reference sequence). The CDR3 has 15 amino acids. V shed 3 bases and J shed 5 bases, with 19 bases lying between them. CDR3 residues: CSASTPLGDQETQYF. The CDR3, as DNA: TGCAGTGCTAGTACCCCCTTGGGGGATCAGGAGACCCAGTACTTC.

The CDR3 is CASRGDRSPLHF. DNA for the CDR3: TGTGCCAGCAGGGGGGACCGGTCTCCCCTCCACTTT. The genes are TRBV2 and TRBJ1-6; a possible D gene is TRBD1 (5 bases). This CDR3 region has 12 residues. V gave up 6 bases and J gave up 13 bases, with 13 bases separating them. Per germline, CDR1 SNHLY and CDR2 FYNNEI.

A word on this clonotype: This may stem from a read error, because a much larger clone lies one nucleotide away. J is TRBJ1-5 and V is TRBV20-1; 8 nucleotides agree with TRBD1. V dropped 0 bases and J dropped 9; count of bases not matched to a gene: 7. The CDR3 extends over 14 amino acids. Germline V lookup: CDR1 DFQATT, CDR2 SNEGSKA (reference sequence). DNA for the CDR3: TGCAGTGCTAGAGATCCGACAGGGGCTCGGCCCCAGCATTTT. This sequence encodes CSARDPTGARPQHF.

A remark on this clonotype: Mismatch with germline at one junction end may stem from a read error. The chain uses TRBV5-1 and TRBJ1-2; 8 bases line up with TRBD1. Germline CDR1 and CDR2: SGHRS and YFSETQ. The CDR3 has 16 residues. CDR3 region: CASSLGDTGGNYGYTF. Written as DNA, the CDR3 is TGTGCCAGCAGCTTAGGTGATACAGGGGGGAACTATGGCTACACCTTC.

In regard to this clonotype: Here the CDR3 omits its conserved ending phenylalanine or tryptophan, so a read error is the likely source. This sequence joins TRBV5-1 and TRBJ2-5; 7 bases fit TRBD1. CDR3 size: 14 residues. Unmatched junction bases numbered 5, after V lost 4 bases and J lost 2 bases. CDR1 and CDR2 from the germline V gene are SGHRS and YFSETQ. The CDR3 nucleotides are TGCGCCAGCAGCCAGCCGGACAGGCAAGAGACCCAGTACTGC. Translated, it gives CASSQPDRQETQYC.

Remarks on this clonotype: A much larger clonotype is one base distant, so this may be a read error. This CDR3 is CTSSSRSSNQPQHF. CDR3 DNA sequence: TGTACCAGCAGTTCCAGGAGTAGCAATCAGCCCCAGCATTTT. This rearrangement joins TRBV2 to TRBJ1-5; the D is unclear. The germline gives CDR1 SNHLY, CDR2 FYNNEI. The CDR3 contains 14 residues.

The gene calls are TRBV14 and TRBJ1-2; TRBD1 is a possible D gene (5 bases). CDR3 length: 13 amino acids. CDR1 is SGHDN and CDR2 is FVKESK in the germline V gene. Trimming removed 8 bases at V and 1 base at J, with 11 bases between. The CDR3 is CASSATVNYGYTF. CDR3 bases: TGTGCCAGCTCAGCGACAGTTAACTATGGCTACACCTTC.

The rearrangement links TRBV7-8 to TRBJ2-5; D uncertain. The CDR3 has 11 amino acids. Germline assignment: CDR1 SGHVS and CDR2 FQNEAQ. V lost 5 bases to trimming and J lost 9 bases, with 10 bases between them. The CDR3 DNA reads as TGTGCCAGCAGCCTAAGGGCGTCCCAGTACTTC. Protein product: CASSLRASQYF.

This clonotype was detected a few times. The CDR3 region has the DNA TGTGCCAGCAGCTTATCTTCAACTGGAAACACCATATATTTT. It is translated as CASSLSSTGNTIYF. V usage is TRBV11-3 and J usage is TRBJ1-3; no firm D call. V was shortened by 2 bases and J by 2 bases, with 7 bases between the two germline ends. Germline CDR1 and CDR2: SGHNT and YENEEA. The CDR3 contains 14 residues. Supplemented by reference TRBV11-3 and TRBJ1-3, the full variable domain reads EAGVVQSPRYKIIEKKQPVAFWCNPISGHNTLYWYLQNLGQGPELLIRYENEEAVDDSQLPKDRFSAERLKGVDSTLKIQPAELGDSAVYLCASSLSSTGNTIYFGEGSWLTVV.

The chain carries TRBV29-1 and TRBJ2-7; the D gene could be TRBD1 or TRBD2 (6 bases each). With 6 bases removed from V and 2 bases from J, the gap between germline ends came to 14 bases. Looked up from germline, CDR1 is SQVTM and CDR2 is ANQGSEA. The CDR3 length is 13 residues. CDR3 protein: CSVARGGPYEQYF. CDR3 sequence (DNA): TGCAGCGTCGCCCGAGGGGGGCCCTACGAGCAGTACTTC.

The chain couples TRBV7-8 to TRBJ1-4; possible D gene TRBD1, 5 bases. Germline V CDR1 and CDR2: SGHVS, FQNEAQ. Trimming left V 11 bases short and J 1 base short, with 14 bases between. The CDR3 runs 14 residues. DNA of the CDR3: TGTGCCTGGAGAGGGGCAGAAACTAATGAAAAACTGTTTTTT. Encoded protein: CAWRGAETNEKLFF. Complete variable domain (other parts from reference TRBV7-8 and TRBJ1-4): GAGVSQSPRYKVAKRGQDVALRCDPISGHVSLFWYQQALGQGPEFLTYFQNEAQLDKSGLPSDRFFAERPEGSVSTLKIQRTQQEDSAVYLCAWRGAETNEKLFFGSGTQLSVL.

This clonotype was counted a few times. J is TRBJ2-7 and V is TRBV19, with D possibly TRBD2 on 5 matching bases. Trimming pared 3 bases from V and 9 bases from J, leaving 18 bases between. The length of the CDR3 is 14 residues. Germline CDR1 reads LNHDA; CDR2 reads SQIVND (reference sequence). The CDR3 bases are TGTGCCAGTAGTATGGCCCTAGCATCGAGTGGGCAGTACTTC. This codes for CASSMALASSGQYF.